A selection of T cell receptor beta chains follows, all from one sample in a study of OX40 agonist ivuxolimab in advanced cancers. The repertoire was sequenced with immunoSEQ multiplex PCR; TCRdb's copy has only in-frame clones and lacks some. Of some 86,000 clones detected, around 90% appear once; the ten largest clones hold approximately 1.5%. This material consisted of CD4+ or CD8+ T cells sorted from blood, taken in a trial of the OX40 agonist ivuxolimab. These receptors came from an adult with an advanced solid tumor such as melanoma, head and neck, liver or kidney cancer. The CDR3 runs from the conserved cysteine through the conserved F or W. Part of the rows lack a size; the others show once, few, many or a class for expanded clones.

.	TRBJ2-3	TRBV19	CASRSPATDTQYF
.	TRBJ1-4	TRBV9	CASSVTGDNEKLFF
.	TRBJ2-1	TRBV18	CASDTSGGYNEQFF
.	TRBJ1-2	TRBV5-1	CASSSDGNYGYTF
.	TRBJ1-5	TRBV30	CAWSWGQSNQPQHF
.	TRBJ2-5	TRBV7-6	CASSLAFSGNQETQYF
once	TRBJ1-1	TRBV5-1	CASRKGGQFLNTEAFF
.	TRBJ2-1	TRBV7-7	CASSLAPAGGLNEQFF
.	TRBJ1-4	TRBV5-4	CASSSGTGGKGNEKLFF
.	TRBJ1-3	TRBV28	CASSHRGLPGNTIYF
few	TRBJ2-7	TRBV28	CASSRSGGTYEQYF
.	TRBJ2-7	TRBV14	CASSQDPGSYEQYF
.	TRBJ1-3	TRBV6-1	CASSVQGLYGNTIYF
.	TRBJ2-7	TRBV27	CASIRDRAYF
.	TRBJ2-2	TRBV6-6	CASSYLGTGTGELFF
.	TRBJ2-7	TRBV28	CASSLAPYEQYF
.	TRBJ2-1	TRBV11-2	CASSLLLAGALYNEQFF
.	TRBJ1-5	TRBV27	CASSSPGAPTQHF
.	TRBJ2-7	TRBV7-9	CASNQFTYEQYF
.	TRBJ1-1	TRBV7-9	CASIQGGNTEAFF
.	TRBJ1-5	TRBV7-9	CASSPDQPQHF
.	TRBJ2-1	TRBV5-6	CASSLGRMKSQFF
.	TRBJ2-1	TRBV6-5	CASSNPPDRNEQFF
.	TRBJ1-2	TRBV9	CASSDGFYGYTF
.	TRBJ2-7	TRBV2	CASRAGTSSYEQYF
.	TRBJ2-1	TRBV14	CASSQGTRGSLAGSYNEQFF
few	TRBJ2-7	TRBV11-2	CASSTTSSGRYEQYF
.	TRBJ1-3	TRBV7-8	CASSSKTPLSSGNTIYF
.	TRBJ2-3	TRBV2	CASSPHTGGRPDTQYF
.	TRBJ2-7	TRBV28	CASRTRQGNSYEQYF
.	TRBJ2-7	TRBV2	CASSQGAYEQYF
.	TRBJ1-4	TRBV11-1	CASSSSDRGEKLFF
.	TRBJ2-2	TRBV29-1	CSAGGRAGELFF
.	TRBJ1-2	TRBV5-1	CASSLALGQGADGYTF
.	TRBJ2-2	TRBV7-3	CASSFSGGTGELFF
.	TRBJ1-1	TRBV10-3	CAISGGATGTEAFF
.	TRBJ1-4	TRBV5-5	CASSLIGPTTNEKLFF
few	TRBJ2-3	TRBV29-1	CSVDPESRDTQYF
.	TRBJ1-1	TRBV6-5	CASGRDPSEAFF
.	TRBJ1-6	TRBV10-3	CAISESGQENSPLHF
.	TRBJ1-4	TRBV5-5	CASSLRGGNEKLFF
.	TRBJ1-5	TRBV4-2	CASSEGQFAQPQHF
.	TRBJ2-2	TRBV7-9	CASSFGTGNTGELFF
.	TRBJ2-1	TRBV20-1	CSAKRGWEQFF